This TCR beta chain was identified during a study of blood T cells in healthy people across ages. The study's findings and limits: Researchers said unsorted PBMCs prevented a conclusive naive versus antigen-experienced comparison. More naive CD4+ cells and higher diversity were found in long-lived than in aged donors.

A few counts support this clonotype. Its antigen is not known. CDR3 length equals 19 residues. The germline V gene encodes CDR1 SGHVS and CDR2 FQNEAQ. The V and J ends lost 5 bases and 7 bases, in that order; junction bases with no gene match: 22. Together with a sample-barcoded 5' primer, a J-beta primer mix was included in a second PCR lasting about 6 to 11 cycles. TCRdb passed the 5' RACE reads through MiXCR, listing each CDR3 protein once. Here the sample spans 750,000 or so distinct CDR3 sequences, roughly 25% being singletons. The data also belong to a second study, concerning T cells of mothers and their children. That work adds: Second-round PCR products received sample barcodes and 2-4 random nucleotides from the M1S primer. Thymic selection molds TCR recombination output in a comparable way in related and unrelated pairs.

Sequences were obtained from blood. This chain joins TRBV7-8 and TRBJ2-1, with TRBD2 matching 8 bases. The sequence derives from a boy under 18 in good health. The CDR3 DNA reads as TGTGCCAGCAGCCCAAGGTTGAGTTTCGGGAGGGAGGGTCCGAATGAGCAGTTCTTC. The encoded protein is CASSPRLSFGREGPNEQFF.